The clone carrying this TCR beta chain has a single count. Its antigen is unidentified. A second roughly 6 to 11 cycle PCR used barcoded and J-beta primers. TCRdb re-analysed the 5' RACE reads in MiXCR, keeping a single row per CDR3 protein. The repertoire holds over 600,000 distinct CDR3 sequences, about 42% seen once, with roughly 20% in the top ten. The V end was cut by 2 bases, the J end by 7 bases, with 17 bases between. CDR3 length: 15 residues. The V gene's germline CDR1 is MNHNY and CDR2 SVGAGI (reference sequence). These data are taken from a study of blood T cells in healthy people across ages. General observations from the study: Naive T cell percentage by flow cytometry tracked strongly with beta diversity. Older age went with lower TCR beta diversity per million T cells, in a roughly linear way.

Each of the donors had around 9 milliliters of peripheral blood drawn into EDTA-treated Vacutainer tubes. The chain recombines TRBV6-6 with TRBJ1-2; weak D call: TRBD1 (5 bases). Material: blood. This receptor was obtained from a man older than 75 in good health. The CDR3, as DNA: TGTGCCAGCAGTTACCCGGGAGGGGAGTCCGGTGGCTACACCTTC. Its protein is CASSYPGGESGGYTF.